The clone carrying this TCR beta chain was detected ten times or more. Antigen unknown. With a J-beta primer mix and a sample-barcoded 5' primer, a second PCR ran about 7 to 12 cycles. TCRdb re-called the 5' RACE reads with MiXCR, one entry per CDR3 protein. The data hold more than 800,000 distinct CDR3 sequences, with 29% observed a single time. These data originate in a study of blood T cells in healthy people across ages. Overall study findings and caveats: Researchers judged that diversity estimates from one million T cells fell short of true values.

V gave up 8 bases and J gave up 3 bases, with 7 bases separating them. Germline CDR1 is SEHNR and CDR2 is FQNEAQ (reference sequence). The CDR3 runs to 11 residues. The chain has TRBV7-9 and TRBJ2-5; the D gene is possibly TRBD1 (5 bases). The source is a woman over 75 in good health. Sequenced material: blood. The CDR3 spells CASGQKETQYF. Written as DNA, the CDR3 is TGTGCCAGCGGACAAAAAGAGACCCAGTACTTC.